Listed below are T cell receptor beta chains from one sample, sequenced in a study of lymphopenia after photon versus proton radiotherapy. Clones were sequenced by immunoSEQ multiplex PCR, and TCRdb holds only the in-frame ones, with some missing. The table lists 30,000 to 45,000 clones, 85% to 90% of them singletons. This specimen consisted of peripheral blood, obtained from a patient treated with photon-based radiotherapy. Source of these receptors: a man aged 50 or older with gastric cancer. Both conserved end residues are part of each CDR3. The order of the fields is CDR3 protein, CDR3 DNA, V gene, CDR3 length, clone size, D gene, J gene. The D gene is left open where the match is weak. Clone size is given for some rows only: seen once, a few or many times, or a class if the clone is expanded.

CASSFSGSSYNEQFF	TGTGCCAGCAGCTTTAGCGGGAGCTCCTACAATGAGCAGTTCTTC	TRBV11-3	15	few	TRBD2	TRBJ2-1
CASSPQGAGDLYGYTF	TGTGCCAGCTCGCCTCAGGGGGCCGGCGACCTCTATGGCTACACCTTC	TRBV18	16	-	TRBD1	TRBJ1-2
CASRGAGTDTQYF	TGTGCCAGCCGGGGGGCCGGCACAGATACGCAGTATTTT	TRBV6-5	13	-	-	TRBJ2-3
CASKTNTNTGELFF	TGCGCCAGCAAGACCAATACGAACACCGGGGAGCTGTTTTTT	TRBV5-1	14	once	-	TRBJ2-2
CASSGGQGSYEQYF	TGTGCCAGTAGTGGTGGACAGGGCTCCTACGAGCAGTACTTC	TRBV19	14	-	TRBD1	TRBJ2-7
CASSFSAREPKNIQYF	TGTGCCAGCAGCTTTTCTGCCAGGGAACCCAAAAACATTCAGTACTTC	TRBV7-9	16	-	-	TRBJ2-4
CASSEYPSQEETQYF	TGTGCCAGCAGTGAATACCCCTCTCAGGAAGAGACCCAGTACTTC	TRBV25-1	15	-	-	TRBJ2-5
CASSVGTAANTGELFF	TGTGCCAGCAGCGTAGGAACCGCAGCGAACACCGGGGAGCTGTTTTTT	TRBV25-1	16	-	-	TRBJ2-2
CASSLIERVYEQYF	TGTGCCAGCAGTTTAATTGAGAGGGTCTACGAGCAGTACTTC	TRBV27	14	few	-	TRBJ2-7
CASSAGTPYNEQFF	TGTGCCAGCAGTGCTGGGACCCCATACAATGAGCAGTTCTTC	TRBV2	14	few	-	TRBJ2-1
CASSLVGSGNYNEQFF	TGTGCCAGCAGCTTAGTGGGTAGCGGAAATTACAATGAGCAGTTCTTC	TRBV7-2	16	-	-	TRBJ2-1
CASFPGLAGLQNEQFF	TGTGCCAGCTTCCCAGGACTAGCGGGATTACAGAATGAGCAGTTCTTC	TRBV18	16	-	TRBD2	TRBJ2-1
CASSRQGNTEAFF	TGTGCCAGTAGTCGACAGGGGAACACCGAAGCTTTCTTT	TRBV19	13	-	TRBD1	TRBJ1-1
CASSLGASSAVLTF	TGTGCCAGCAGCCTAGGAGCATCTTCTGCCGTCCTGACTTTC	TRBV5-5	14	-	-	TRBJ2-6
CASSSDGLAGGNEQYF	TGTGCCAGCAGCTCGGATGGACTAGCGGGAGGGAACGAGCAGTACTTC	TRBV5-4	16	-	TRBD2	TRBJ2-7
CASSYGSQETQYF	TGCGCCAGCAGTTACGGGTCTCAAGAGACCCAGTACTTC	TRBV5-1	13	-	-	TRBJ2-5
CASSPESGSTGELFF	TGTGCCAGCAGCCCCGAGAGTGGGAGCACCGGGGAGCTGTTTTTT	TRBV5-4	15	-	-	TRBJ2-2
CASSLQEDTQYF	TGTGCCAGCTCATTACAAGAGGATACGCAGTATTTT	TRBV18	12	once	-	TRBJ2-3
CASSRDSYATNEKLFF	TGTGCCAGCAGCAGGGACAGCTATGCAACTAATGAAAAACTGTTTTTT	TRBV5-5	16	-	TRBD1	TRBJ1-4
CASSESGTPPYTQYF	TGTGCCAGCAGTGAATCTGGGACTCCTCCGTATACGCAGTATTTT	TRBV25-1	15	-	-	TRBJ2-3
CASSLASWEQEVYEQYF	TGCGCCAGCAGCTTGGCTTCTTGGGAGCAGGAGGTATACGAGCAGTACTTC	TRBV5-1	17	once	-	TRBJ2-7
CSVEPRDRELNEQFF	TGCAGCGTTGAACCCCGGGACAGGGAATTGAATGAGCAGTTCTTC	TRBV29-1	15	-	TRBD1	TRBJ2-1
CASSWDRATYNEQFF	TGTGCCAGCAGTTGGGACCGTGCTACCTACAATGAGCAGTTCTTC	TRBV27	15	once	-	TRBJ2-1
CAWSGFYEQYF	TGTGCCTGGAGTGGCTTCTACGAGCAGTACTTC	TRBV30	11	few	-	TRBJ2-7
CASSQNQGNRGNTIYF	TGTGCCAGCAGCCAAAACCAGGGGAACAGGGGTAACACCATATATTTT	TRBV4-2	16	-	TRBD1	TRBJ1-3
CASSLELGVGGNYEQYF	TGTGCCAGCAGCTTAGAGTTGGGGGTGGGCGGGAACTACGAGCAGTACTTC	TRBV11-2	17	-	-	TRBJ2-7
CASTGTGESYEQYF	TGTGCCAGCACAGGGACAGGGGAATCCTACGAGCAGTACTTC	TRBV6-1	14	-	TRBD1	TRBJ2-7
CASSQGLPTDTQYF	TGTGCCAGCAGCCAGGGACTACCAACAGATACGCAGTATTTT	TRBV7-7	14	-	TRBD2	TRBJ2-3
CASTDPQAADTGELFF	TGTGCCAGCACCGACCCGCAGGCGGCGGACACCGGGGAGCTGTTTTTT	TRBV7-9	16	-	-	TRBJ2-2
CASSSGDYGYTF	TGTGCCAGCAGCTCAGGGGACTATGGCTACACCTTC	TRBV7-9	12	-	-	TRBJ1-2
CASSISGTGDEQYF	TGTGCCAGCAGCATATCGGGGACAGGGGACGAGCAGTACTTC	TRBV28	14	-	TRBD1	TRBJ2-7
CASQTGRDTEAFF	TGTGCCAGCCAGACAGGGAGGGACACTGAAGCTTTCTTT	TRBV27	13	-	TRBD1	TRBJ1-1
CASSLDPANYGYTF	TGTGCCAGCAGCTTGGATCCAGCTAACTATGGCTACACCTTC	TRBV5-4	14	-	-	TRBJ1-2
CASSSLSTGHLSYNEQFF	TGTGCCAGCAGCTCCCTATCGACAGGGCACCTCTCCTACAATGAGCAGTTCTTC	TRBV5-6	18	-	TRBD1	TRBJ2-1
CASSAGGGSETQYF	TGTGCCAGCAGTGCTGGGGGGGGGTCGGAGACCCAGTACTTC	TRBV2	14	-	TRBD2	TRBJ2-5
CASSHGVLGFPGELFF	TGCGCCAGCAGCCACGGTGTTTTGGGGTTTCCCGGGGAGCTGTTTTTT	TRBV4-1	16	-	-	TRBJ2-2
CASSLDRGRGNEKLFF	TGCGCCAGCAGCTTGGACAGGGGTAGGGGTAATGAAAAACTGTTTTTT	TRBV5-1	16	-	TRBD1	TRBJ1-4
CASSPPKTDTQYF	TGTGCCAGCAGTCCCCCTAAGACAGATACGCAGTATTTT	TRBV28	13	-	-	TRBJ2-3
CASSLVEGDTEAFF	TGTGCCAGCAGTTTGGTCGAAGGGGACACTGAAGCTTTCTTT	TRBV28	14	-	-	TRBJ1-1
CAWRKYEQYF	TGTGCCTGGAGGAAGTACGAGCAGTACTTC	TRBV30	10	-	-	TRBJ2-7
CSFRTSYEQYF	TGCAGCTTCCGGACCTCCTACGAGCAGTACTTC	TRBV29-1	11	-	-	TRBJ2-7
CAWSRGRAYEQYF	TGTGCCTGGAGTAGGGGCAGGGCGTACGAGCAGTACTTC	TRBV30	13	few	-	TRBJ2-7